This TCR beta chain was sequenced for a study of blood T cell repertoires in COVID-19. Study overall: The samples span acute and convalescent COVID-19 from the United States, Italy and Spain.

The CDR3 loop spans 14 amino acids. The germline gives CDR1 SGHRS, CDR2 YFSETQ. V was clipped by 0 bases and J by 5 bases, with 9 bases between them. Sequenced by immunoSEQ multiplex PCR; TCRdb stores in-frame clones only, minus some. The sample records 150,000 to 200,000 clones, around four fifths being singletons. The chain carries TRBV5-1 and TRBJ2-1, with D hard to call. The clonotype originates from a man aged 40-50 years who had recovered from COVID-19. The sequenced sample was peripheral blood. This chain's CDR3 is CASSLEMLDNEQFF. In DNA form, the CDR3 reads TGCGCCAGCAGCTTGGAGATGTTAGACAATGAGCAGTTCTTC.